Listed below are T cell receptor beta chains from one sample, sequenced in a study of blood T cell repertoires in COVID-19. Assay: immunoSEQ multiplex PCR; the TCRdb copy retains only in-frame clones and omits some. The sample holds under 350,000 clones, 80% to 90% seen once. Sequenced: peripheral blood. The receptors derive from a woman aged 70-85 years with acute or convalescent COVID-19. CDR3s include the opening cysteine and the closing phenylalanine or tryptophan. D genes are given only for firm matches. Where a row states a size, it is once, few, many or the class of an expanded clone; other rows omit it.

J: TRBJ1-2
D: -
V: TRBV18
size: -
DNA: TGTGCCAGCTCACTTAACAGGGACCGTGGCTACACCTTC
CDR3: CASSLNRDRGYTF

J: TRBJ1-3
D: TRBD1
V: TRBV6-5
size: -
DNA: TGTGCCAGCAGTTACTCGACAGGGAACGGAAACACCATATATTTT
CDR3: CASSYSTGNGNTIYF

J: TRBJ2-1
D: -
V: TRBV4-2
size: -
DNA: TGTGCCAGCAGCCAAAACCCTACCCTGTACAATGAGCAGTTCTTC
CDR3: CASSQNPTLYNEQFF

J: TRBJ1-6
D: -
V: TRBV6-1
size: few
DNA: TGTGCCAGCAGTGAAGGCCAGGATTATTCACCCCTCCACTTT
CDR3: CASSEGQDYSPLHF

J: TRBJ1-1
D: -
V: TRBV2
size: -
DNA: TGTGCCAGCACTTCCGTTATGAACACTGAAGCTTTCTTT
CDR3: CASTSVMNTEAFF

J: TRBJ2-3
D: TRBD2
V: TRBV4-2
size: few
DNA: TGTGCCAGCAGCCAACTGGGTCTAGCGGGGGGCACAGATACGCAGTATTTT
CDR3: CASSQLGLAGGTDTQYF

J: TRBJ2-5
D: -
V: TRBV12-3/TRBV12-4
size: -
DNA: TGTGCCAGCAGTTTACCCCACGGGGAGACCCAGTACTTC
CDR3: CASSLPHGETQYF

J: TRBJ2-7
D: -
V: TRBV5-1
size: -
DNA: TGCGCCAGCAGCTTGGGTAGCTCCTACGAGCAGTACTTC
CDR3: CASSLGSSYEQYF

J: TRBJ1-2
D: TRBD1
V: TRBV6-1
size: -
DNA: TGTGCCAGCAGTGCCCCACCGGGACAGGGGGTCCCTGGCTACACCTTC
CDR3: CASSAPPGQGVPGYTF

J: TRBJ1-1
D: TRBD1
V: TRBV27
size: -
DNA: TGTGCCAGCAGTATTATGACAGGGACTGAAGCTTTCTTT
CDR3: CASSIMTGTEAFF

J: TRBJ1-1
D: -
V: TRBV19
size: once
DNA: TGTGCCAGTAGTACCAGGGAGGGTGAAGCTTTCTTT
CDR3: CASSTREGEAFF

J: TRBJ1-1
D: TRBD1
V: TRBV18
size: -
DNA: TGTGCCAGCTCACCGTTACCGGGACAGGGGAAGAACACTGAAGCTTTCTTT
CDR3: CASSPLPGQGKNTEAFF

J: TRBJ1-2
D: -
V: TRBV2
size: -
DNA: TGTGCCAGCAGTGAAGGAGGGACACCCTATGGCTACACCTTC
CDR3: CASSEGGTPYGYTF

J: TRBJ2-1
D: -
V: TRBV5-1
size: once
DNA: TGCGCCAGCTCGTCAGGGGGGAATGAGCAGTTCTTC
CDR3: CASSSGGNEQFF

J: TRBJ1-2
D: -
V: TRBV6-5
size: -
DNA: TGTGCCAGCAGTCGGAGAGACTATGGCTACACCTTC
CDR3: CASSRRDYGYTF

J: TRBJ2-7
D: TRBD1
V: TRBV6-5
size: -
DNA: TGTGCCAGCAGGACCCGGGACAGGAGGTACGAGCAGTACTTC
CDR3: CASRTRDRRYEQYF

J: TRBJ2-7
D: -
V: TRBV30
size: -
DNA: TGTGCCTGGAGGGGGGCCGTCCTACGAGGGCAGTACTTC
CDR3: CAWRGAVLRGQYF

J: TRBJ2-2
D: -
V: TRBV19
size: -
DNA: TGTGCCAGTAGTATAGGCAGGGATACCGGGGAGCTGTTTTTT
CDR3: CASSIGRDTGELFF

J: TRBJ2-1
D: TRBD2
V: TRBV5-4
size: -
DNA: TGTGCCAGCAGCCCGGGACTAGTCTATGAGCAGTTCTTC
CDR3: CASSPGLVYEQFF

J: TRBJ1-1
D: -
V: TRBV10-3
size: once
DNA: TGTGCCATCAGTGGAGCAGACTCCTGGGCTTTCTTT
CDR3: CAISGADSWAFF